A selection of T cell receptor beta chains follows, all from one sample in a study of CD8 T cells in ankylosing spondylitis. Each CDR3 protein gets one entry after TCRdb re-called the 5' RACE reads with MiXCR. Altogether a few hundred thousand distinct CDR3 sequences are present, around 8% being singletons, with the ten largest covering 13% to 15%. Sequencing was carried out using blood, either unsorted or a sorted T cell fraction (not recorded which). Receptor source: a male donor with ankylosing spondylitis. Each CDR3 is given with its conserved first and last residue. D genes are given only for firm matches. Not every row has a clone size; where given, it reads once, few, many or a size class.

cdr3_aa cdr3_nt v_call d_call clone_size j_call
CATSRVGTGGSYNEQFF TGTGCCACCAGCAGGGTGGGGACAGGGGGTTCCTACAATGAGCAGTTCTTC TRBV15 TRBD1 NA TRBJ2-1
CSASSFGLAGASYNEQFF TGCAGTGCTAGTAGCTTTGGACTAGCGGGAGCGTCCTACAATGAGCAGTTCTTC TRBV20-1 TRBD2 NA TRBJ2-1
CASSQGAYGYTF TGCGCCAGCAGCCAAGGGGCATATGGCTACACCTTC TRBV4-1 NA NA TRBJ1-2
CASTEGFANTGELFF TGCGCCAGCACCGAGGGTTTCGCGAACACCGGGGAGCTGTTTTTT TRBV5-1 NA many TRBJ2-2
CASSRLLGQPQHF TGTGCCAGTAGTAGACTGCTGGGACAGCCCCAGCATTTT TRBV19 NA few TRBJ1-5
CAISLAGAENQETQYF TGTGCCATCAGTTTGGCGGGAGCCGAAAACCAAGAGACCCAGTACTTC TRBV10-3 TRBD2 many TRBJ2-5
CASTRRDGSSYEQYF TGCGCCAGCACGAGGAGGGACGGATCGTCCTACGAGCAGTACTTC TRBV5-1 NA many TRBJ2-7
CASSPGQNEQYF TGTGCCAGCTCACCCGGACAGAACGAGCAGTACTTC TRBV18 NA NA TRBJ2-7
CSASASGRNEQFF TGCAGTGCTTCGGCTAGCGGGAGAAATGAGCAGTTCTTC TRBV20-1 TRBD2 many TRBJ2-1
CASSVVAVYNEQFF TGTGCCAGCAGCGTGGTAGCGGTCTACAATGAGCAGTTCTTC TRBV9 NA NA TRBJ2-1
CASSLGLGVYEQYF TGTGCCAGCAGCTTAGGTCTAGGGGTCTACGAGCAGTACTTC TRBV7-2 NA few TRBJ2-7
CASTWTLGYPEQYF TGTGCCAGCACCTGGACTTTGGGATACCCCGAGCAGTACTTC TRBV12-3/TRBV12-4 NA few TRBJ2-7
CASSRQGGVWEKLFF TGCGCCAGCAGCCGGCAGGGAGGCGTGTGGGAAAAACTGTTTTTT TRBV4-3 NA NA TRBJ1-4
CASSQGVSSTGELFF TGCGCCAGCAGCCAGGGGGTCAGCTCAACCGGGGAGCTGTTTTTT TRBV4-3 NA many TRBJ2-2
CASSLAGGNEQYF TGCGCCAGCAGCTTGGCGGGAGGGAACGAGCAGTACTTC TRBV5-1 TRBD2 many TRBJ2-7
CASSLGGEDQPQHF TGTGCCAGCTCACTAGGAGGTGAAGATCAGCCCCAGCATTTT TRBV18 NA NA TRBJ1-5
CASSAYSGTPTYEQYF TGTGCCAGCAGCGCGTACTCCGGGACACCAACCTACGAGCAGTACTTC TRBV9 NA NA TRBJ2-7
CASSLDWGEQFF TGTGCCAGCAGCTTGGACTGGGGCGAGCAGTTCTTC TRBV5-6 NA many TRBJ2-1
CASKPTGYVPYNEQFF TGTGCCAGCAAGCCCACAGGGTACGTCCCCTACAATGAGCAGTTCTTC TRBV27 NA many TRBJ2-1
CASSLPMNTEAFF TGTGCCAGCAGCTTGCCGATGAACACTGAAGCTTTCTTT TRBV5-6 NA many TRBJ1-1
CASSPRAGTQFYRLDTQYF TGTGCCAGCAGCCCGAGAGCCGGGACTCAATTTTATAGATTAGATACGCAGTATTTT TRBV12-3/TRBV12-4 NA NA TRBJ2-3
CSASRGTVDNEQFF TGCAGTGCTAGTAGAGGGACAGTCGACAATGAGCAGTTCTTC TRBV20-1 TRBD1 few TRBJ2-1
CASSFEGQYSNQPQHF TGTGCCAGCAGCTTTGAGGGACAGTATAGCAATCAGCCCCAGCATTTT TRBV7-9 TRBD1 few TRBJ1-5
CASSLGLDGYEQYF TGTGCCAGCAGCTTAGGCTTGGACGGCTACGAGCAGTACTTC TRBV5-6 NA NA TRBJ2-7
CSVAVLETQYF TGCAGCGTTGCGGTTCTGGAGACCCAGTACTTC TRBV29-1 NA few TRBJ2-5
CASSQTRTGELFF TGTGCCAGCAGCCAAACAAGGACCGGGGAGCTGTTTTTT TRBV4-2 NA few TRBJ2-2
CASSSPGTGGDYGYTF TGTGCCAGCAGTTCCCCTGGGACAGGGGGAGACTATGGCTACACCTTC TRBV28 TRBD1 many TRBJ1-2
CATSDPGDMDEQFF TGTGCCACCAGTGACCCCGGGGACATGGATGAGCAGTTCTTC TRBV24-1 NA NA TRBJ2-1
CASSSRPSSYEQYF TGTGCCAGCAGTTCCAGGCCTAGCTCCTACGAGCAGTACTTC TRBV12-3/TRBV12-4 NA few TRBJ2-7
CASSRGGGRREKLFF TGTGCCAGCAGCCGCGGTGGGGGGCGACGAGAAAAACTGTTTTTT TRBV7-9 NA NA TRBJ1-4
CASSLLNTNTGELFF TGTGCCAGCAGCTTGCTGAACACGAACACCGGGGAGCTGTTTTTT TRBV7-3 NA few TRBJ2-2
CSVGGKPNYGYTF TGCAGCGTTGGAGGGAAACCTAACTATGGCTACACCTTC TRBV29-1 NA few TRBJ1-2
CASGTAHYEQYF TGTGCCAGTGGGACAGCACATTACGAGCAGTACTTC TRBV12-3/TRBV12-4 TRBD1 few TRBJ2-7
CSAGPLRQETQYF TGCAGTGCGGGGCCCCTTCGCCAAGAGACCCAGTACTTC TRBV20-1 NA once TRBJ2-5
CASSVDRGYQPQHF TGTGCCAGCAGTGTGGACAGGGGTTATCAGCCCCAGCATTTT TRBV2 TRBD1 few TRBJ1-5
CAISESFGAEAFF TGTGCCATCAGTGAGTCGTTCGGGGCTGAAGCTTTCTTT TRBV10-3 NA NA TRBJ1-1
CASSQDLNGQPEEPQHF TGTGCCAGCAGCCAAGATCTGAACGGACAGCCCGAGGAGCCCCAGCATTTT TRBV4-2 NA NA TRBJ1-5
CASSFRANYGYTF TGTGCCAGCAGCTTTAGAGCTAACTATGGCTACACCTTC TRBV7-2 NA many TRBJ1-2
CASSYAGSSYEQYF TGTGCCAGCAGCTATGCCGGGAGCTCCTACGAGCAGTACTTC TRBV7-9 NA few TRBJ2-7
CASSQDSNPISYNEQFF TGCGCCAGCAGCCAAGATAGCAACCCTATCTCCTACAATGAGCAGTTCTTC TRBV4-1 NA NA TRBJ2-1
CSVGKRDLNEKLFF TGCAGCGTGGGAAAAAGGGACCTTAATGAAAAACTGTTTTTT TRBV29-1 NA few TRBJ1-4
CSALGNLYEQYF TGCAGTGCTCTGGGGAATCTCTACGAGCAGTACTTC TRBV20-1 NA NA TRBJ2-7
CASSLEVRYEQYF TGTGCCAGCAGCTTAGAAGTCCGCTACGAGCAGTACTTC TRBV7-2 NA many TRBJ2-7
CASRPGIGNTIYF TGTGCCAGCAGACCCGGGATTGGAAACACCATATATTTT TRBV6-1 NA NA TRBJ1-3
CASSGTSGKANEQYF TGTGCCAGCTCAGGGACTAGCGGGAAGGCTAACGAGCAGTACTTC TRBV18 TRBD2 few TRBJ2-7
CASTFARGREWMDTQYF TGTGCCAGCACCTTCGCAAGGGGCCGGGAGTGGATGGATACGCAGTATTTT TRBV12-3/TRBV12-4 NA NA TRBJ2-3
CSARPGTGYEQYF TGCAGTGCTAGACCCGGGACAGGTTACGAGCAGTACTTC TRBV20-1 TRBD1 few TRBJ2-7